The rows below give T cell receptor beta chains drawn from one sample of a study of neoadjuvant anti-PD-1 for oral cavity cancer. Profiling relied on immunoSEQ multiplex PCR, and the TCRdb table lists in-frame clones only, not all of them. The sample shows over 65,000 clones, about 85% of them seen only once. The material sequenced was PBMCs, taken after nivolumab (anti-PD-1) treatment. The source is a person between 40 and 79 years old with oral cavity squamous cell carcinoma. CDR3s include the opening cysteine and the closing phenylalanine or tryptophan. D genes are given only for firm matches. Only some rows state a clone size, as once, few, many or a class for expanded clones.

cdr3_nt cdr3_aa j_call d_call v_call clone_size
TGTGCCAGCAGGGCCGACGGGATCAGTGGAGAGACCCAGTACTTC CASRADGISGETQYF TRBJ2-5 NA TRBV6-5 once
TGCAGTGCTAAGGTAGATAATGAGCAGTTCTTC CSAKVDNEQFF TRBJ2-1 NA TRBV20-1 NA
TGTGCCAGCAGCTCACAGGGGGTGCCAACCGGGGAGCTGTTTTTT CASSSQGVPTGELFF TRBJ2-2 TRBD1 TRBV7-9 NA
TGTGCCAGCAGTTACTCAGGGACAGACACAGATACGCAGTATTTT CASSYSGTDTDTQYF TRBJ2-3 TRBD1 TRBV6-5 NA
TGTGCCAGCAGCTTAGGGACAGGGGTCGGCTACGAGCAGTACTTC CASSLGTGVGYEQYF TRBJ2-7 TRBD1 TRBV13 once
TGCGCCAGCAGTGAGCGCAGGGGCTTGAACACTGAAGCTTTCTTT CASSERRGLNTEAFF TRBJ1-1 NA TRBV10-1 NA
TGTGCCAGCAGCTTAGGCGGGCCGACCCACAATGAGCAGTTCTTC CASSLGGPTHNEQFF TRBJ2-1 NA TRBV7-2 NA
TGTGCCAGCAGCTTAACCCCGGGACTAGCAGGGGAGGAGGAGCAGTTCTTC CASSLTPGLAGEEEQFF TRBJ2-1 TRBD2 TRBV7-6 NA
TGTGCCAGCAGGCGGGGTAGCGGTCAAGAGACCCAGTACTTC CASRRGSGQETQYF TRBJ2-5 NA TRBV7-2 NA
TGTGCCAGCAGGAATGGACTGGCCCCGTACAATGAGCAGTTCTTC CASRNGLAPYNEQFF TRBJ2-1 NA TRBV2 NA
TGTGCCTGGAGTGGAATGGGGGGCCGGGACGAGCAGTACTTC CAWSGMGGRDEQYF TRBJ2-7 NA TRBV30 NA
TGTGCCACCTCGGGACAGCCAAATCAGCCCCAGCATTTT CATSGQPNQPQHF TRBJ1-5 TRBD1 TRBV19 few
TGTGCCACCAGCAGAGGTACAGGGCCGGCCGGCACTGAAGCTTTCTTT CATSRGTGPAGTEAFF TRBJ1-1 NA TRBV15 NA
TGCGCCAGCAGCTTTTTAAATAGCGGGAGCTCCTACAATGAGCAGTTCTTC CASSFLNSGSSYNEQFF TRBJ2-1 TRBD2 TRBV5-1 NA
TGTGCCAGCAGTCCCTGGGGTGGGACGACCTACGAGCAGTACTTC CASSPWGGTTYEQYF TRBJ2-7 NA TRBV27 NA
TGTGCCAGCAGCTTAGCGGGGGGTCTTGGCACAGATACGCAGTATTTT CASSLAGGLGTDTQYF TRBJ2-3 NA TRBV7-8 NA
TGTGCCAGCAGCCCCGGGGGAGAAGCTTTCTTT CASSPGGEAFF TRBJ1-1 NA TRBV9 NA
TGCAGTGCGACCACAGATACGCAGTATTTT CSATTDTQYF TRBJ2-3 NA TRBV20-1 NA
TGTGCCGGGGGGGCCCCCGGGCCCTACGAGCAGTACTTC CAGGAPGPYEQYF TRBJ2-7 NA TRBV30 NA
TGTGCCAGCAGTCGAACCCAGGGACTAGCTGGGGACTTC CASSRTQGLAGDF TRBJ2-5 TRBD2 TRBV6-1 NA
TGTGCCATCAGTGAGTCAGGTCTACTACAAGAGACCCAGTACTTC CAISESGLLQETQYF TRBJ2-5 NA TRBV10-3 NA
TGTGCCTGGAGTGGACAATCGAACACTGAAGCTTTCTTT CAWSGQSNTEAFF TRBJ1-1 NA TRBV30 NA
TGTGCCAGCAGCATCGCATCTAGTGTCTCCTACAATGAGCAGTTCTTC CASSIASSVSYNEQFF TRBJ2-1 NA TRBV5-4 NA
TGCGCCAGCAGCTTGGCAGGGAATCTCTACGAGCAGTACTTC CASSLAGNLYEQYF TRBJ2-7 NA TRBV5-1 NA
TGTGCCAGCAGCCCCAGGGGACTCCCGAACACCGGGGAGCTGTTTTTT CASSPRGLPNTGELFF TRBJ2-2 NA TRBV9 NA
TGTGCCAGTAGTATTAGGTTTTCAACAGATACGCAGTATTTT CASSIRFSTDTQYF TRBJ2-3 NA TRBV19 NA
TGCAGCGCAGGACAGTCTAATGAAAAACTGTTTTTT CSAGQSNEKLFF TRBJ1-4 NA TRBV29-1 NA
TGCGCCAGCACTCCCTTTGGGGGAGACACTGAAGCTTTCTTT CASTPFGGDTEAFF TRBJ1-1 NA TRBV5-1 NA
TGTGCCAGCAGCATCAGGGGGATGGGCGGTAGCGAGCAGTACTTC CASSIRGMGGSEQYF TRBJ2-7 TRBD1 TRBV7-8 NA
TGTGCCAGCAGTGAACAAAACAGGGGGAGCGAGCAGTACTTC CASSEQNRGSEQYF TRBJ2-7 TRBD1 TRBV25-1 few
TGTGCCAGCAGGAGATCCCTTCCCCCCTACAATGAGCAGTTCTTC CASRRSLPPYNEQFF TRBJ2-1 NA TRBV11-2 once
TGTGCCAGTAGCGGGACCGGCTACACCTTC CASSGTGYTF TRBJ1-2 NA TRBV19 NA
TGTGCCAGTAGTGACGCCCTTCCGCGGGAGCAGTTCTTC CASSDALPREQFF TRBJ2-1 NA TRBV19 NA
TGTGCCAGCAGCCGAGAGGTCAGGGAGACTGGAAACACCATATATTTT CASSREVRETGNTIYF TRBJ1-3 NA TRBV7-9 NA
TGTGCCAGCAGTTCAGATAGCAATCAGCCCCAGCATTTT CASSSDSNQPQHF TRBJ1-5 NA TRBV6-1 NA
TGTGCCAGCAGCCCCCGGGACAGGGAAGAGACCCAGTACTTC CASSPRDREETQYF TRBJ2-5 TRBD1 TRBV11-1 NA
TGTGCCAGCAGCTTAGGGGGGGCAGGGTCCTCCTACGAGCAGTACTTC CASSLGGAGSSYEQYF TRBJ2-7 NA TRBV7-8 NA
TGTGCCAGCAGCCAAACCTTCCTCTACGAGCAGTACTTC CASSQTFLYEQYF TRBJ2-7 NA TRBV14 NA
TGTGCCTGGAGTGTACTGGGTAGGGACAGGAGGGAAAAACTGTTTTTT CAWSVLGRDRREKLFF TRBJ1-4 TRBD1 TRBV30 NA
TGTGCCAGCAGCTCAGTTATGGTCCGGGGGGGAATCGAGCAGTACTTC CASSSVMVRGGIEQYF TRBJ2-7 TRBD2 TRBV5-6 NA
TGTGCCAGTAGGACACTAGCGGGACCTTACAATGAGCAGTTCTTC CASRTLAGPYNEQFF TRBJ2-1 TRBD2 TRBV19 NA